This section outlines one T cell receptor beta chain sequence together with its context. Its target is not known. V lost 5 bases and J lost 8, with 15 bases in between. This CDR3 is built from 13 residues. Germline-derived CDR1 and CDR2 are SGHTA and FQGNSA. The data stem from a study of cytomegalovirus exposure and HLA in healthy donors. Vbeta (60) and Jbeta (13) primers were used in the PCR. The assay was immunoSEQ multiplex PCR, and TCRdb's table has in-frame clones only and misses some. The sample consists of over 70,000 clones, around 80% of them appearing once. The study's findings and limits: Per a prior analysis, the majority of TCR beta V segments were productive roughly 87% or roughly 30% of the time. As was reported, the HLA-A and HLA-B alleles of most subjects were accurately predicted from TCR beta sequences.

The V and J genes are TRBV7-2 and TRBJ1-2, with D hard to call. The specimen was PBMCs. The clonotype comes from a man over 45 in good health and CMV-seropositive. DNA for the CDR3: TGTGCCAGCAGCAGCAGCACCGACTGGGGCTACACCTTC. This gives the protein CASSSSTDWGYTF.